A single sample is the source of the 18 T cell receptor beta chains below, sequenced in a study of blood T cell repertoires in COVID-19. Assay used: immunoSEQ multiplex PCR; TCRdb lists only in-frame clones, some missing. This table has about 180,000 clones, approximately 89% appearing once. The sample consisted of peripheral blood. The receptors were sampled from a woman in her twenties or thirties with acute or convalescent COVID-19.

The V gene is TRBV19, the J gene TRBJ1-3; D call uncertain. Germline loops: CDR1 LNHDA, CDR2 SQIVND (reference sequence). V was trimmed by 3 bases and J by 2 bases, leaving 8 bases between them. This CDR3 has 14 amino acids. The CDR3 DNA reads TGTGCCAGTAGTATTAGCCAGCCTGGAAACACCATATATTTT. Its translation: CASSISQPGNTIYF.

The rearrangement joins TRBV27 to TRBJ1-6, with D unclear. V was cut by 0 bases and J by 6 bases, with 9 bases left in between. CDR1 and CDR2 (germline): MNHEY, SMNVEV (reference sequence). The CDR3 has 15 amino acids. The CDR3 bases are TGTGCCAGCAGTTTATCGCGCGCTAGTAATTCACCCCTCCACTTT. It encodes CASSLSRASNSPLHF.

This chain links TRBV30 with TRBJ2-2; 7 positions match TRBD2. Germline V gives CDR1 GTSNPN, CDR2 SVGIG (reference sequence). The CDR3 covers 14 residues. Unmatched junction bases numbered 4, after V lost 0 bases and J lost 6 bases. The CDR3 spells CAWSVRLAAGELFF. CDR3 coding DNA: TGTGCCTGGAGTGTCAGACTAGCCGCCGGGGAGCTGTTTTTT.

The genes are TRBV28 and TRBJ2-1; 8 nucleotides align to TRBD1. The CDR3 extends over 16 amino acids. Germline V gives CDR1 MDHEN, CDR2 SYDVKM. V was pared by 3 bases and J by 4 bases, with 8 bases of the junction left unmatched. DNA of the CDR3: TGTGCCAGCAGTTTGACACCGGGACAGGTATACAATGAGCAGTTCTTC. Protein sequence: CASSLTPGQVYNEQFF.

The V gene is TRBV6-5, the J gene TRBJ2-5, with D perhaps matching TRBD1 (6 bases). The germline gives CDR1 MNHEY, CDR2 SVGAGI. The CDR3 spans 13 residues. V dropped 8 bases and J dropped 1 base, with 11 bases sitting between them. The CDR3 DNA is TGTGCCAGCTCAATCAGGGGCCAAGAGACCCAGTACTTC. This codes for CASSIRGQETQYF.

As concerns this clone: Distinct nucleotide sequences in the sample also encode this CDR3. This rearrangement joins TRBV19 to TRBJ1-5; possibly TRBD1 for D (5 bases). CDR3 length: 13 residues. Trimming removed 9 bases at V and 5 bases at J, with 14 bases between. CDR1 is LNHDA, CDR2 SQIVND, per germline (reference sequence). The CDR3 loop reads CASSGTGDQPQHF. CDR3 nucleotide sequence: TGTGCCAGCTCCGGGACTGGGGATCAGCCCCAGCATTTT.

This clone was detected only once. This chain links TRBV3-1 (or the pseudogene TRBV3-2) with TRBJ2-5; D unresolved. The germline V and J ends were trimmed by 2 bases and 6 bases, with 10 bases remaining between them. CDR3 size: 13 residues. The V gene's germline CDR1 is LGHDT and CDR2 YNNKEL (reference sequence). The CDR3: CASSQTPSQTQYF. CDR3 DNA sequence: TGTGCCAGCAGCCAAACACCGTCGCAGACCCAGTACTTC.

The table lists this clone with a count of one. The chain combines TRBV30 with TRBJ1-5, with a tentative D call TRBD1 (5 bases). Germline V lookup: CDR1 GTSNPN, CDR2 SVGIG (reference sequence). Trimming cost V 6 bases and J 4 bases, with 16 bases left between them. The CDR3 loop spans 14 amino acids. The CDR3 sequence is CACQLGGNNQPQHF. In DNA, the CDR3 is TGTGCCTGCCAACTGGGGGGAAATAATCAGCCCCAGCATTTT.

The J gene is TRBJ2-7, the V gene TRBV30; D is uncertain. CDR1 and CDR2 (germline): GTSNPN, SVGIG (reference sequence). With 0 bases removed from V and 6 bases from J, the gap between germline ends came to 9 bases. CDR3 size: 12 residues. The CDR3 DNA sequence: TGTGCCTGGAGTGTACCGGGTACCGAGCAGTACTTC. Translating it yields CAWSVPGTEQYF.

On this clone: One end of the junction fails to match germline, which may point to a read error. As DNA, the CDR3 is TGTGCCATCAGTGACAGGGAAGTTAGGTGGATCTTT. Amino acids: CAISDREVRWIF. The J gene is TRBJ1-1, the V gene TRBV10-3, with D perhaps TRBD1 (5 bases). Looked up from germline, CDR1 is ENHRY and CDR2 is SYGVKD. The length of the CDR3 is 12 residues.

V is TRBV5-1 and J is TRBJ2-5; maybe TRBD1 (6 bases). Germline values: CDR1 SGHRS, CDR2 YFSETQ. The length of the CDR3 is 16 residues. The V gene lost 3 bases and the J gene lost 0 bases, with 15 bases spanning the gap. Here the CDR3 reads CASSSRGQEYQETQYF. The CDR3, as DNA: TGCGCCAGCAGCTCCAGGGGCCAGGAGTACCAAGAGACCCAGTACTTC. Supplemented by reference TRBV5-1 and TRBJ2-5, the full variable domain reads KAGVTQTPRYLIKTRGQQVTLSCSPISGHRSVSWYQQTPGQGLQFLFEYFSETQRNKGNFPGRFSGRQFSNSRSEMNVSTLELGDSALYLCASSSRGQEYQETQYFGPGTRLLVL.

The chain couples TRBV6-1 to TRBJ2-2; possibly TRBD1 for D (7 bases). V lost 4 bases and J lost 0, with 15 bases in between. Per the germline V gene, CDR1 is MNHNS and CDR2 is SASEGT. This CDR3 contains 17 residues. The CDR3 bases are TGTGCCAGCAGTGTTCAGGGGGGTTTCGCGAACACCGGGGAGCTGTTTTTT. This gives the protein CASSVQGGFANTGELFF.

The chain has TRBV2 and TRBJ2-3; 8 bases match TRBD2. V shed 7 bases and J 14 bases; nucleotides not matched to a gene: 8. Germline CDR1 SNHLY, CDR2 FYNNEI. The CDR3 covers 11 residues. In DNA, the CDR3 is TGTGCCAGCACCGAACTAGCGGTCTGGTATTTT. Translation gives CASTELAVWYF.

This chain uses TRBV25-1 with TRBJ2-2; possible D gene TRBD1, 6 bases. The ends were cut back, 7 bases at V and 6 bases at J, with 12 bases in the middle. CDR3 size: 13 residues. CDR1 and CDR2 (germline): MGHDK, SYGVNS. This chain's CDR3 is CASIDTGSGELFF. Written as DNA, the CDR3 is TGTGCCAGCATTGACACAGGGTCCGGGGAGCTGTTTTTT. Filled out from reference TRBV25-1 and TRBJ2-2, the complete variable domain reads EADIYQTPRYLVIGTGKKITLECSQTMGHDKMYWYQQDPGMELHLIHYSYGVNSTEKGDLSSESTVSRIRTEHFPLTLESARPSHTSQYLCASIDTGSGELFFGEGSRLTVL.

Turning to this clone: Relative to the germline gene, one junction end is altered; a read error may explain this. The rearrangement uses TRBV7-2 and TRBJ1-5; D gene uncertain. The CDR3 length is 11 residues. Germline lookup yields CDR1 SGHTA and CDR2 FQGNSA. DNA of the CDR3: TGCAGCCCTGCGGGAAATCAGCCCCAGCATTTT. This translates into CSPAGNQPQHF.

The rearrangement joins TRBV28 to TRBJ2-5, with 8 bases lining up with TRBD2. Germline assignment: CDR1 MDHEN and CDR2 SYDVKM. The ends lost 7 bases at V and 5 bases at J; junction bases unmatched: 9. The CDR3 is made up of 14 amino acids. The CDR3 region is CASIPGTSLETQYF. The CDR3 DNA follows: TGTGCCAGCATCCCCGGGACTAGTTTGGAGACCCAGTACTTC.

This clone was seen only once. The chain links TRBV28 to TRBJ1-4; TRBD1 might be the D (5 bases). The germline V gene encodes CDR1 MDHEN and CDR2 SYDVKM. V dropped 6 bases and J dropped 7 bases, with 12 bases sitting between them. This CDR3 has 13 residues. The CDR3 is CASRRGLGEKLFF. The CDR3 bases are TGTGCCAGCAGAAGGGGATTGGGTGAAAAACTGTTTTTT.

The rearrangement joins TRBV7-2 to TRBJ1-4; possibly TRBD1 for D (5 bases). The V end was cut by 2 bases, the J end by 8 bases, with 12 bases between. CDR3 size: 14 residues. Germline loops: CDR1 SGHTA, CDR2 FQGNSA. This CDR3 is CASSLNGGSEKLFF. CDR3 DNA sequence: TGTGCCAGCAGCTTAAACGGGGGATCCGAAAAACTGTTTTTT.